Below, 5 T cell receptor beta chains from the same sample are listed, as sequenced in a study of shared clonotypes between healthy human individuals. The assay was immunoSEQ multiplex PCR, and TCRdb's table has in-frame clones only and misses some. The table includes roughly 2,300,000 clones, under 95% detected once. The specimen sequenced was naive CD4+ T cells from PBMCs. Subset reported: CD45RA+ positively selected. The origin of the receptors is a man aged 18 to 30 in good health. Some clones in this sample may be carry-over from other donors' samples.

The V call is TRBV28, the J call TRBJ1-2, with D unresolved. The V gene's germline CDR1 is MDHEN and CDR2 SYDVKM. V lost 2 bases to trimming and J lost 5 bases, with 15 bases between them. The CDR3 is made up of 15 amino acids. The CDR3, as DNA: TGTGCCAGCAGTTTAGGTGGTGGAGGGAGGTATGGCTACACCTTC. The encoded protein is CASSLGGGGRYGYTF.

The chain is built from TRBV7-9 and TRBJ2-7; 9 bases agree with TRBD2. The V and J ends lost 1 base and 6 bases, in that order; junction bases with no gene match: 7. Germline-derived CDR1 and CDR2 are SEHNR and FQNEAQ (reference sequence). This CDR3 has 15 amino acids. As DNA, the CDR3 is TGTGCCAGCAGCTTAGGGGCTAGCGGGATAGGCGAGCAGTACTTC. This translates into CASSLGASGIGEQYF.

About this clone: Other DNA sequences of this sample code for an identical CDR3. The chain recombines TRBV7-9 with TRBJ1-5; 8 bases align to TRBD1. After removal of 5 bases from V and 7 bases from J, the junction contained 7 bases not matched to a gene. Germline V gives CDR1 SEHNR, CDR2 FQNEAQ (reference sequence). CDR3 length equals 14 residues. CDR3 in amino acids: CASSPDREGQPQHF. CDR3 DNA sequence: TGTGCCAGCAGCCCGGACAGGGAAGGACAGCCCCAGCATTTT. Drawing the rest from reference TRBV7-9 and TRBJ1-5, the complete variable domain is DTGVSQNPRHKITKRGQNVTFRCDPISEHNRLYWYRQTLGQGPEFLTYFQNEAQLEKSRLLSDRFSAERPKGSFSTLEIQRTEQGDSAMYLCASSPDREGQPQHFGDGTRLSIL.

The chain has TRBV5-1 and TRBJ2-5, with a weak D call TRBD2 (6 bases). CDR1 and CDR2 (germline): SGHRS, YFSETQ. V was cut by 1 base and J by 4 bases, with 17 bases left in between. This CDR3 spans 16 amino acids. The CDR3 nucleotides read TGCGCCAGCAGCTTGTCAGTCGGGATGGGGGGAGAGACCCAGTACTTC. It specifies CASSLSVGMGGETQYF.

This sequence joins TRBV30 and TRBJ1-2; 10 nucleotides line up with TRBD1. The V gene's germline CDR1 is GTSNPN and CDR2 SVGIG (reference sequence). Trimming took 3 bases from V and 4 from J; bases not matched to a gene: 8. This CDR3 has 15 amino acids. The CDR3 nucleotides are TGTGCCTGGAGGGGCAGGGGACAGGGGATCTATGGCTACACCTTC. This translates into CAWRGRGQGIYGYTF.